What follows are 31 T cell receptor beta chains derived from one specimen sequenced in a study of control samples from healthy donors and cancer patients. Profiling relied on immunoSEQ multiplex PCR, and the TCRdb table lists in-frame clones only, not all of them. Of 25,000 to 35,000 clones listed, 91% are singletons. Sequences were obtained from PBMCs. Receptors were obtained from a man aged 50-60 years with lung cancer.

The V gene is TRBV5-6, the J gene TRBJ2-7; unclear D gene. In germline, CDR1 is SGHDT, CDR2 YYEEEE. CDR3 length: 13 residues. V lost 0 bases to trimming and J lost 3 bases, with 7 bases between them. The DNA of the CDR3 is TGTGCCAGCAGCTTGGGCCAACTCTACGAGCAGTACTTC. Protein: CASSLGQLYEQYF.

The chain carries TRBV3-1 (or the pseudogene TRBV3-2) and TRBJ2-1; D gene uncertain. Deletions cut 0 bases from V and 9 bases from J, with 9 bases between. The CDR3 is made up of 13 amino acids. CDR1 is LGHDT, CDR2 YNNKEL, per germline (reference sequence). CDR3 region: CASSQDSLGEQFF. The CDR3, as DNA: TGTGCCAGCAGCCAAGATTCGCTAGGTGAGCAGTTCTTC.

V and J are TRBV10-3 and TRBJ2-7; 8 bases align to TRBD1. CDR3 length: 13 amino acids. Germline assignment: CDR1 ENHRY and CDR2 SYGVKD. The trim removed 6 bases at V and 5 bases at J, leaving 6 bases unmatched. The CDR3 loop reads CAIRTGGTDEQYF. In nucleotides, the CDR3 is TGTGCCATCAGAACAGGGGGGACGGACGAGCAGTACTTC.

The chain has TRBV6-5 and TRBJ2-7; 10 bases map to TRBD1. Germline trimming cut 2 bases from V and 1 base from J; bases unmatched to any gene: 5. The CDR3 contains 16 residues. The germline V gene encodes CDR1 MNHEY and CDR2 SVGAGI. CDR3 protein: CASSYGGDRGSYEQYF. As DNA, the CDR3 is TGTGCCAGCAGTTACGGGGGGGACAGGGGATCCTACGAGCAGTACTTC.

The rearrangement joins TRBV7-2 to TRBJ1-1, with D perhaps TRBD1 (6 bases). V dropped 1 base and J dropped 1 base, with 10 bases sitting between them. CDR1 SGHTA and CDR2 FQGNSA come from the germline V gene. This CDR3 has 15 amino acids. The CDR3 nucleotides are TGTGCCAGCAGCTTAGAGAGGGGGTCGAACACTGAAGCTTTCTTT. As protein: CASSLERGSNTEAFF.

This rearrangement joins TRBV10-3 to TRBJ2-1; possibly TRBD1 for D (5 bases). This CDR3 is built from 11 residues. Trimming left V 6 bases short and J 8 bases short, with 8 bases between. Germline V gives CDR1 ENHRY, CDR2 SYGVKD. CDR3 bases: TGTGCCATCAGCGCCAGGGATGAGCAGTTCTTC. Its translation is CAISARDEQFF.

This clone was observed a few times. V gene TRBV5-1 combines with J gene TRBJ2-1, with D possibly called TRBD1 or TRBD2 (6 bases each). Looked up from germline, CDR1 is SGHRS and CDR2 is YFSETQ. V was shortened by 3 bases and J by 7 bases, with 17 bases between the two germline ends. The CDR3 runs to 15 residues. CDR3 in DNA: TGCGCCAGCAGCTATATAGGGGGGCCGGGTAATGAGCAGTTCTTC. This sequence encodes CASSYIGGPGNEQFF.

The V gene is TRBV7-3, the J gene TRBJ2-2; weak D call: TRBD1 (5 bases). The germline V gene encodes CDR1 SGHTA and CDR2 FQGTGA. The CDR3 has 15 residues. V was shortened by 1 base and J by 4 bases, with 10 bases between the two germline ends. CDR3: CASSLNGQGTGELFF. The CDR3 DNA is TGTGCCAGCAGCTTAAACGGGCAGGGCACCGGGGAGCTGTTTTTT.

This sequence joins TRBV28 and TRBJ1-2, with TRBD1 as a possible D gene (5 bases). This CDR3 has 12 amino acids. V was trimmed by 6 bases and J by 6 bases, leaving 11 bases between them. CDR1 and CDR2 from the germline V gene are MDHEN and SYDVKM. CDR3 DNA: TGTGCCAGCAGCCCAGGGTCGGATGGCTACACCTTC. Translation gives CASSPGSDGYTF.

V and J are TRBV2 and TRBJ1-5; weak D call: TRBD1 (6 bases). V was pared by 3 bases and J by 3 bases, with 9 bases between. From germline, CDR1 is SNHLY and CDR2 FYNNEI. This CDR3 is built from 14 residues. CDR3 sequence (DNA): TGTGCCAGCAGTGAGCAGGGGCCCAATCAGCCCCAGCATTTT. Encoded protein: CASSEQGPNQPQHF.

The chain is built from TRBV4-1 and TRBJ2-4; D is uncertain. CDR1 is MGHRA, CDR2 YSYEKL, per germline. V was shortened by 2 bases and J by 0 bases, with 5 bases between the two germline ends. The CDR3 spans 14 residues. This CDR3 reads CASSQPLAKNIQYF. In DNA form, the CDR3 reads TGCGCCAGCAGCCAACCTTTAGCCAAAAACATTCAGTACTTC.

V and J are TRBV6-4 and TRBJ2-3; the match to TRBD1 covers 10 bases. From germline, CDR1 is MRHNA and CDR2 SNTAGT. This CDR3 contains 16 residues. Unmatched junction bases numbered 8, after V lost 6 bases and J lost 2 bases. CDR3 residues: CASSLEGTGDTDTQYF. The CDR3 nucleotides are TGTGCCAGCAGCTTAGAAGGGACAGGGGACACAGATACGCAGTATTTT.

The rearrangement joins TRBV3-1 (or the pseudogene TRBV3-2) to TRBJ1-1; D might be TRBD1 (6 bases). V was pared by 3 bases and J by 1 base, with 9 bases between. The CDR3 is made up of 14 amino acids. Looked up from germline, CDR1 is LGHDT and CDR2 is YNNKEL (reference sequence). Here the CDR3 reads CASSQRGENTEAFF. The CDR3 DNA reads as TGTGCCAGCAGCCAGAGGGGGGAGAACACTGAAGCTTTCTTT.

This CDR3 reads CASSYGQDQTEAFF. The CDR3 DNA sequence: TGTGCCAGCAGCTATGGACAGGATCAAACTGAAGCTTTCTTT. The chain joins TRBV11-2 to TRBJ1-1, with 7 bases identical to TRBD1. Germline-derived CDR1 and CDR2 are SGHAT and FQNNGV. The CDR3 is 14 amino acids. Trimming removed 4 bases from V and 5 bases from J; junction bases left unmatched: 7.

The chain carries TRBV3-1 (or the pseudogene TRBV3-2) and TRBJ1-1; no definite D call. The V gene lost 1 base and the J gene lost 1 base, with 4 bases spanning the gap. The CDR3 is 13 amino acids. Germline V gene data show CDR1 as LGHDT and CDR2 as YNNKEL (reference sequence). CDR3 sequence reads: CASSQAQNTEAFF. As DNA, the CDR3 is TGTGCCAGCAGCCAAGCCCAGAACACTGAAGCTTTCTTT.

The V and J genes are TRBV21-1 and TRBJ1-2. TRBV21-1 is a documented pseudogene. The CDR3 has 16 residues. CDR3: CASSFRGRPGNYGYTF. The CDR3 nucleotides are TGTGCCAGCAGCTTCCGTGGGAGACCGGGTAACTATGGCTACACCTTC.

The rearrangement joins TRBV11-1 to TRBJ2-5; no clear D gene. V was clipped by 1 base and J by 3 bases, with 12 bases between them. The germline V gene has CDR1 SGHAT and CDR2 FQDESV (reference sequence). CDR3 length: 15 residues. CDR3 protein: CASSLEGRREETQYF. The CDR3 DNA is TGTGCCAGCAGCTTAGAGGGAAGACGGGAAGAGACCCAGTACTTC.

The genes are TRBV5-1 and TRBJ1-1; 8 bases align to TRBD1. V shed 2 bases and J 4 bases; nucleotides not matched to a gene: 4. CDR3 length equals 14 residues. Germline V gene lookup returns CDR1 SGHRS and CDR2 YFSETQ. The CDR3, as DNA: TGCGCCAGCAGCTTACAGGGGGAAAGCACTGAAGCTTTCTTT. It is translated as CASSLQGESTEAFF.

This clone was recorded only once. The chain joins TRBV19 to TRBJ2-4; 15 bases agree with TRBD2. The CDR3 is 14 amino acids. CDR1 LNHDA and CDR2 SQIVND come from the germline V gene (reference sequence). The ends lost 5 bases at V and 16 bases at J; junction bases unmatched: 9. CDR3 sequence reads: CASSGTSGGSQRYF. Here the CDR3 DNA reads TGTGCCAGTAGTGGGACTAGCGGGGGGTCGCAAAGATACTTC.

V and J are TRBV2 and TRBJ1-2; no reliable D call. The CDR3 has 12 residues. In germline, CDR1 is SNHLY, CDR2 FYNNEI. V was clipped by 4 bases and J by 4 bases, with 7 bases between them. The CDR3: CASSVRGYGYTF. The CDR3 DNA follows: TGTGCCAGCAGTGTACGGGGCTATGGCTACACCTTC.

The chain couples TRBV5-4 to TRBJ2-7; TRBD2 agrees at 10 bases. J lost 7 bases, V lost 3 bases, and 13 bases had no gene match. The CDR3 has 16 amino acids. CDR1 and CDR2 (germline): SGHNT, YYREEE (reference sequence). DNA of the CDR3: TGTGCCAGCAGCTCAAAATCTAGCGGGGGCTTGGGTGAGCAGTACTTC. It yields the protein CASSSKSSGGLGEQYF. The full variable domain, in which reference TRBV5-4 and TRBJ2-7 provide the parts outside the CDR3, is ETGVTQSPTHLIKTRGQQVTLRCSSQSGHNTVSWYQQALGQGPQFIFQYYREEENGRGNFPPRFSGLQFPNYSSELNVNALELDDSALYLCASSSKSSGGLGEQYFGPGTRLTVT.

The chain links TRBV30 to TRBJ2-2; TRBD2 is a possible D gene (6 bases). Germline CDR1 GTSNPN, CDR2 SVGIG (reference sequence). The length of the CDR3 is 15 residues. Between the trimmed V and J ends, which lost 5 bases and 4 bases, there was a span of 17 bases. In nucleotides, the CDR3 is TGTGCCTGGGATCCCGGGCAGGGAGGCACCGGGGAGCTGTTTTTT. The encoded protein is CAWDPGQGGTGELFF.

This chain uses TRBV7-9 with TRBJ2-5, with D possibly TRBD2 on 6 matching bases. V was shortened by 5 bases and J by 0 bases, with 13 bases between the two germline ends. The CDR3 sequence is 15 residues long. Germline loops: CDR1 SEHNR, CDR2 FQNEAQ (reference sequence). The CDR3 loop reads CASSAGLRYQETQYF. The DNA of the CDR3 is TGTGCCAGCAGCGCGGGACTGCGGTACCAAGAGACCCAGTACTTC.

This clone was counted a single time. This chain connects TRBV5-4 to TRBJ2-5; D uncertain. This CDR3 is 13 amino acids long. Germline V gene data show CDR1 as SGHNT and CDR2 as YYREEE (reference sequence). The ends were cut back, 6 bases at V and 4 bases at J, with 13 bases in the middle. The CDR3 protein is CASTRTGAETQYF. In nucleotides, the CDR3 is TGTGCCAGCACCCGGACCGGAGCAGAGACCCAGTACTTC.

This clone appeared a few times. The CDR3 reads CASSSPIGGGRETQYF. CDR3 DNA: TGTGCCAGCAGTTCTCCGATAGGGGGCGGTCGAGAGACCCAGTACTTC. The chain recombines TRBV27 with TRBJ2-5; TRBD1 matches at 7 bases. Germline CDR1 and CDR2: MNHEY and SMNVEV (reference sequence). Trimming removed 4 bases from V and 4 bases from J; junction bases left unmatched: 12. The CDR3 is made up of 16 amino acids.

The chain has TRBV30 and TRBJ1-2, with D perhaps TRBD1 (5 bases). This CDR3 has 14 amino acids. Germline values: CDR1 GTSNPN, CDR2 SVGIG (reference sequence). The CDR3 sequence: CASPAGREGYGYTF. CDR3 sequence (DNA): TGTGCTTCCCCTGCGGGCAGGGAAGGGTATGGCTACACCTTC.

A note on this clone: Relative to the germline gene, one junction end is altered; a read error may explain this. This chain links TRBV9 with TRBJ2-5; TRBD2 matches at 9 bases. This CDR3 spans 11 amino acids. From germline, CDR1 is SGDLS and CDR2 YYNGEE. The CDR3: CARSGGGAQYF. CDR3 coding DNA: TGTGCCCGCAGCGGCGGGGGGGCCCAGTACTTC.

The chain combines TRBV5-1 with TRBJ1-6; tentative D call: TRBD1 (6 bases). This CDR3 comprises 16 residues. V lost 1 base and J 5 bases, leaving 13 bases between the germline ends. Germline CDR1 and CDR2: SGHRS and YFSETQ. DNA for the CDR3: TGCGCCAGCAGCTTGAGTCCAGGGGCGGATAATTCACCCCTCCACTTT. Translation gives CASSLSPGADNSPLHF. Drawing the rest from reference TRBV5-1 and TRBJ1-6, the complete variable domain is KAGVTQTPRYLIKTRGQQVTLSCSPISGHRSVSWYQQTPGQGLQFLFEYFSETQRNKGNFPGRFSGRQFSNSRSEMNVSTLELGDSALYLCASSLSPGADNSPLHFGNGTRLTVT.

The chain employs TRBV3-1 (or the pseudogene TRBV3-2) and TRBJ1-2; D is undetermined. Germline-derived CDR1 and CDR2 are LGHDT and YNNKEL (reference sequence). Trimming took off 0 bases at V and 3 bases at J, with 11 bases between the two ends. The CDR3 extends over 15 amino acids. The DNA of the CDR3 is TGTGCCAGCAGCCAAGATCTTGCACAGCACTATGGCTACACCTTC. It translates to CASSQDLAQHYGYTF.

This sequence joins TRBV20-1 and TRBJ2-1; 7 bases are shared with TRBD1. Trimming cost V 6 bases and J 12 bases; bases outside gene matches: 5. This CDR3 has 10 amino acids. Germline lookup yields CDR1 DFQATT and CDR2 SNEGSKA (reference sequence). CDR3 in amino acids: CSATHRGQFF. CDR3 coding DNA: TGCAGTGCGACCCACAGGGGGCAGTTCTTC.

The rearrangement joins TRBV19 to TRBJ1-6, with D uncertain. V shed 2 bases and J shed 9 bases, with 11 bases lying between them. This CDR3 region has 14 residues. CDR1 and CDR2 from the germline V gene are LNHDA and SQIVND (reference sequence). The CDR3 loop is CASSILPPASPLHF. The CDR3 DNA reads TGTGCCAGTAGTATACTACCACCAGCTTCACCCCTCCACTTT.